Listed below are T cell receptor beta chains from one sample, sequenced in a study of blood T cell repertoires in COVID-19. Generated by immunoSEQ multiplex PCR, the TCRdb table keeps only in-frame clones and is missing some. This sample carries roughly 47,000 clones, around 82% of them seen once, and the ten largest clones take roughly 4.3%. Sequencing was carried out using peripheral blood. These receptors all stem from a woman in her 70s with acute or convalescent COVID-19. The CDR3 runs from the conserved cysteine through the conserved F or W. D genes are given only for firm matches. Part of the rows lack a size; the others show once, few, many or a class for expanded clones.

abundance	v_gene	d_gene	j_gene	CDR3aa	CDR3nt
NA	TRBV4-1	NA	TRBJ2-3	CASSLQADTQYF	TGCGCCAGCAGCCTACAGGCAGATACGCAGTATTTT
NA	TRBV3-1/TRBV3-2	NA	TRBJ1-3	CASKRRGSGNTIYF	TGTGCCAGCAAACGACGAGGCTCTGGAAACACCATATATTTT
NA	TRBV11-2	NA	TRBJ2-3	CASSKGLTGDTQYF	TGTGCCAGCAGCAAGGGACTGACCGGAGATACGCAGTATTTT
NA	TRBV20-1	TRBD1	TRBJ1-5	CSASPRDRRAYSNQPQHF	TGCAGTGCTAGTCCCCGGGACAGGAGAGCGTATAGCAATCAGCCCCAGCATTTT
few	TRBV3-1/TRBV3-2	NA	TRBJ1-3	CASSQALGNTIYF	TGTGCCAGCAGCCAAGCTCTTGGAAACACCATATATTTT
NA	TRBV10-3	NA	TRBJ2-2	CAISDRLDGVNTGELFF	TGTGCCATCAGTGACCGACTTGACGGGGTCAACACCGGGGAGCTGTTTTTT
NA	TRBV15	TRBD2	TRBJ2-5	CATSRPRTSGGGETQYF	TGTGCCACCAGCAGACCCCGGACTAGCGGTGGGGGAGAGACCCAGTACTTC
NA	TRBV7-9	NA	TRBJ1-1	CASSKISGHRVVSEAFF	TGTGCCAGCAGCAAGATTTCGGGACACCGGGTCGTGTCTGAAGCTTTCTTT
NA	TRBV7-9	NA	TRBJ2-1	CASSLGGALNNEQFF	TGTGCCAGCAGCTTAGGCGGGGCGTTGAACAATGAGCAGTTCTTC
NA	TRBV3-1/TRBV3-2	NA	TRBJ1-1	CASSLYRTAYYVQNREAFF	TGTGCCAGCAGCCTGTACCGGACAGCTTACTATGTCCAGAACCGGGAAGCTTTCTTT